This entry features one TCR beta chain sequence. The identical CDR3 is also encoded by other nucleotide sequences in the sample. Per the authors' pipeline: Using reference gene primer amplification, nucleated cell counts were estimated. Some clones are missing from TCRdb's copy, which holds only in-frame ones; the method was immunoSEQ multiplex PCR. The D gene and trimming were derived from the DNA, and the V and J assignments and clone size from that table. The profile shows approximately 110,000 clones, about 84% of them singletons. This specimen belongs to a study of blood T cell repertoires in COVID-19. For the study at large: Researchers got acute and convalescent COVID-19 samples from the United States, Italy and Spain. Nucleic acid was either cDNA or gDNA, and it came from T cells, B-cell-depleted T cells, or PBMCs.

The CDR3 runs to 13 residues. Germline V gene data show CDR1 as MDHEN and CDR2 as SYDVKM. With 6 bases removed from V and 4 bases from J, the gap between germline ends came to 11 bases. The TCR originated in a human donor in a cohort sampled during active COVID-19. This sequence joins TRBV28 and TRBJ2-3; D call uncertain. Sequencing input: peripheral blood. CDR3 loop: CASSLRLADTQYF. In DNA, the CDR3 is TGTGCCAGCAGCCTCCGACTCGCAGATACGCAGTATTTT.